The 29 T cell receptor beta chains below were found in one sample sequenced in a study of technical replicates of blood from a handful of donors. Using immunoSEQ multiplex PCR, the repertoire was profiled, and TCRdb retains in-frame clones only, with some absent. The sample holds about 100,000 clones, approximately 96% seen once. The material sequenced was T cells isolated from PBMCs. The receptors were gathered from a human donor in good health.

This clone was found once. This sequence joins TRBV27 and TRBJ1-2; D may be TRBD1 (6 bases). Germline values: CDR1 MNHEY, CDR2 SMNVEV (reference sequence). Trimming cost V 3 bases and J 3 bases, with 8 bases left between them. CDR3 length: 13 amino acids. The CDR3: CASSFAGDYGYTF. The DNA for the CDR3 is TGTGCCAGCAGTTTCGCAGGGGACTATGGCTACACCTTC.

The rearrangement uses TRBV27 and TRBJ2-2; 14 bases agree with TRBD2. V gave up 6 bases and J gave up 7 bases; unmatched junction bases: 13. The CDR3 loop spans 18 amino acids. The germline CDR1 and CDR2 sequences are MNHEY and SMNVEV (reference sequence). The CDR3 region has the DNA TGTGCCAGCAGCTTGTTTATGGGACTAGCGGGAGCGGGCGGGGAGCTGTTTTTT. This codes for CASSLFMGLAGAGGELFF.

This chain links TRBV27 with TRBJ2-7, with TRBD2 matching over 7 bases. Germline-derived CDR1 and CDR2 are MNHEY and SMNVEV (reference sequence). J lost 1 base, V lost 4 bases, and 1 base had no gene match. The CDR3 extends over 13 amino acids. The CDR3 bases are TGTGCCAGCAGTTGGCGGGAGTCCTACGAGCAGTACTTC. Translated, it gives CASSWRESYEQYF.

This clone was observed a single time. For the CDR3, the DNA is TGTGCCAGCAGATCCCTCGGGAGGGATGGAAACACCATATATTTT. It translates to CASRSLGRDGNTIYF. The chain links TRBV6-5 to TRBJ1-3, with D uncertain. Trimming took off 6 bases at V and 3 bases at J, with 15 bases between the two ends. The CDR3 is made up of 15 amino acids. CDR1 MNHEY and CDR2 SVGAGI come from the germline V gene.

This chain's CDR3 is CASSSGTGDTQPQHF. The CDR3 nucleotides read TGTGCCAGCAGCTCCGGGACAGGGGACACTCAGCCCCAGCATTTT. J is TRBJ1-5 and V is TRBV7-2, with 10 nucleotides matching TRBD1. The CDR3 is 15 amino acids. The V and J ends lost 4 bases and 6 bases, in that order; junction bases with no gene match: 6. Germline V gene sequence: CDR1 SGHTA, CDR2 FQGNSA.

The chain recombines TRBV6-1 with TRBJ2-7, with 7 bases fitting TRBD1. The CDR3 runs to 14 residues. CDR1 is MNHNS and CDR2 is SASEGT in the germline V gene. Trimming at V came to 2 bases and at J to 5 bases, leaving 6 bases not matched to a gene. The CDR3 reads CASSERTGPDEQYF. The CDR3 nucleotides read TGTGCCAGCAGTGAACGGACAGGACCGGACGAGCAGTACTTC.

The V and J genes are TRBV19 and TRBJ2-2; 8 bases are shared with TRBD1. V shed 5 bases and J 5 bases; nucleotides not matched to a gene: 10. This CDR3 is built from 16 residues. Germline CDR1 LNHDA, CDR2 SQIVND (reference sequence). The CDR3 spells CASSSTGEIITGELFF. As DNA, the CDR3 is TGTGCCAGTAGTTCGACAGGGGAGATCATAACCGGGGAGCTGTTTTTT.

The gene calls are TRBV29-1 and TRBJ2-3, with TRBD2 as a possible D gene (5 bases). This CDR3 spans 13 amino acids. The germline gives CDR1 SQVTM, CDR2 ANQGSEA. Trimming cost V 4 bases and J 4 bases, with 12 bases left between them. This CDR3 is CSVGESGADTQYF. The CDR3 region has the DNA TGCAGCGTTGGCGAGAGCGGAGCAGATACGCAGTATTTT.

This chain connects TRBV19 to TRBJ1-2; 9 nucleotides line up with TRBD1. The CDR3 spans 13 residues. V was pared by 8 bases and J by 4 bases, with 5 bases of the junction left unmatched. Looked up from germline, CDR1 is LNHDA and CDR2 is SQIVND (reference sequence). CDR3 bases: TGTGCCAGTTCAGGACAGGGGAGCTATGGCTACACCTTC. As protein: CASSGQGSYGYTF.

J is TRBJ2-3 and V is TRBV29-1; D unclear. CDR3 length: 14 amino acids. Trimming cost V 4 bases and J 1 base, with 12 bases left between them. Germline CDR1 and CDR2: SQVTM and ANQGSEA. This CDR3 is CSVASYSGTDTQYF. CDR3 DNA sequence: TGCAGCGTTGCAAGTTACTCTGGCACAGATACGCAGTATTTT.

V is TRBV4-1 and J is TRBJ2-1; maybe TRBD2 (5 bases). This CDR3 region has 17 residues. Per germline, CDR1 MGHRA and CDR2 YSYEKL. The germline V and J ends were trimmed by 1 base and 1 base, with 14 bases remaining between them. The CDR3 DNA reads TGCGCCAGCAGCCAAGTTATAGGCGGGTTGTCCTACAATGAGCAGTTCTTC. It codes for CASSQVIGGLSYNEQFF.

The chain carries TRBV14 and TRBJ1-1; D uncertain. The germline V gene has CDR1 SGHDN and CDR2 FVKESK. The V gene lost 4 bases and the J gene lost 1 base, with 16 bases spanning the gap. The CDR3 totals 16 residues. The CDR3: CASSPRSFGRNTEAFF. CDR3 in DNA: TGTGCCAGCAGCCCAAGGAGTTTTGGGAGGAACACTGAAGCTTTCTTT.

The V call is TRBV14, the J call TRBJ2-2, with 16 bases lining up with TRBD2. Germline assignment: CDR1 SGHDN and CDR2 FVKESK. The CDR3 totals 19 residues. After removal of 0 bases from V and 4 bases from J, the junction contained 5 bases not matched to a gene. The CDR3 reads CASSQDGTSGRAPTGELFF. CDR3 coding DNA: TGTGCCAGCAGCCAAGATGGGACTAGCGGGAGGGCCCCCACCGGGGAGCTGTTTTTT.

This chain links TRBV7-9 with TRBJ1-1, with 8 bases lining up with TRBD1. CDR1 SEHNR and CDR2 FQNEAQ come from the germline V gene (reference sequence). With 2 bases clipped from V and 4 bases from J, the junction kept 3 bases outside the gene matches. This CDR3 has 14 residues. CDR3: CASSLNQGATEAFF. DNA of the CDR3: TGTGCCAGCAGCTTAAACCAGGGGGCCACTGAAGCTTTCTTT.

Comments on this clone: One junction end disagrees with the germline gene, perhaps due to a read error. The chain recombines TRBV7-2 with TRBJ2-1; TRBD2 aligns across 10 bases. This CDR3 has 14 residues. The V gene's germline CDR1 is SGHTA and CDR2 FQGNSA. CDR3 protein: CASSLAGVYNEQFF. In DNA, the CDR3 is TGTGCCAGCAGCCTAGCGGGAGTCTACAATGAGCAGTTCTTC.

In this sample, this clone turned up once. The chain links TRBV7-9 to TRBJ1-5; 7 bases agree with TRBD1. CDR1 is SEHNR and CDR2 is FQNEAQ in the germline V gene (reference sequence). The CDR3 has 14 residues. V lost 9 bases to trimming and J lost 10 bases; unmatched junction nucleotides: 15. This CDR3 reads CASGTDINALPQHF. CDR3 bases: TGTGCCAGTGGGACAGACATAAACGCCCTACCCCAGCATTTT.

The genes are TRBV30 and TRBJ2-2; D is ambiguous. Germline lookup yields CDR1 GTSNPN and CDR2 SVGIG (reference sequence). There are 12 residues in the CDR3. Trimming took 8 bases from V and 6 from J, leaving 13 bases between them. In DNA, the CDR3 is TGTGCCGGCCGGGTGCTGGCCGGGGAGCTGTTTTTT. Protein product: CAGRVLAGELFF.

The V gene is TRBV28, the J gene TRBJ1-2, with D perhaps TRBD1 (5 bases). The CDR3 covers 12 residues. Germline assignment: CDR1 MDHEN and CDR2 SYDVKM. Trimming took 9 bases from V and 4 from J, leaving 12 bases between them. This CDR3 reads CASNDSPYGYTF. CDR3 DNA sequence: TGTGCCAGTAACGACAGCCCCTATGGCTACACCTTC.

The chain couples TRBV2 to TRBJ2-1; TRBD2 aligns across 10 bases. CDR1 and CDR2 from the germline V gene are SNHLY and FYNNEI. The trim removed 6 bases at V and 6 bases at J, leaving 8 bases unmatched. The CDR3 length is 15 residues. CDR3 amino acids: CASSPRSSGSNEQFF. CDR3 coding DNA: TGTGCCAGCAGCCCCAGATCTAGCGGGAGCAATGAGCAGTTCTTC.

The V and J genes are TRBV5-4 and TRBJ2-7; D possibly corresponds to TRBD2 (5 bases). V gave up 7 bases and J gave up 5 bases, with 19 bases separating them. Per germline, CDR1 SGHNT and CDR2 YYREEE (reference sequence). The CDR3 contains 14 residues. CDR3 residues: CASGKASYDNEQYF. For the CDR3, the DNA is TGTGCCAGCGGTAAGGCTAGCTATGACAACGAGCAGTACTTC.

The genes are TRBV21-1 and TRBJ1-5; the tabulated D call, TRBD1, remains unverified against the DNA. TRBV21-1 is noted as a pseudogene. This CDR3 region has 17 residues. DNA for the CDR3: TGTGCCAGCAGCAATCCGGGACAGGAGGCCCTAAATCAGCCCCAGCATTTT. It encodes CASSNPGQEALNQPQHF.

The gene calls are TRBV9 and TRBJ2-2; TRBD1 matches 7 bases. J gave up 6 bases and V 4 bases, and 6 bases lay outside the gene matches. Per germline, CDR1 SGDLS and CDR2 YYNGEE. The CDR3 contains 14 residues. CDR3 region: CASSPRQGAGELFF. The CDR3 nucleotides read TGTGCCAGCAGCCCCCGACAGGGCGCCGGGGAGCTGTTTTTT.

The gene calls are TRBV19 and TRBJ1-5, with D uncertain. The length of the CDR3 is 14 residues. Trimming left V 3 bases short and J 2 bases short, with 8 bases between. CDR1 LNHDA and CDR2 SQIVND come from the germline V gene (reference sequence). Here the CDR3 DNA reads TGTGCCAGTAGTATTCGGCGGGGCAATCAGCCCCAGCATTTT. It yields the protein CASSIRRGNQPQHF.

This clone has a handful of counts. The chain uses TRBV16 and TRBJ1-1; D is unclear. The germline CDR1 and CDR2 sequences are KGHSY and FQNENV. The CDR3 spans 16 residues. V lost 6 bases, J lost 3 bases, and 20 bases lay in between. This CDR3 is CASSPSGYVSDTEAFF. CDR3 nucleotides: TGTGCCAGCAGTCCCTCGGGGTATGTGTCCGACACTGAAGCTTTCTTT.

The rearrangement joins TRBV23-1 to TRBJ1-1, with 7 positions matching TRBD1. TRBV23-1 is labeled an ORF, and its function is uncertain. The CDR3 spans 15 residues. Trimming removed 2 bases from V and 2 bases from J; junction bases left unmatched: 5. The CDR3 is CASSQRSGGNTEAFF. Written as DNA, the CDR3 is TGCGCCAGCAGTCAACGCTCAGGGGGAAACACTGAAGCTTTCTTT.

The chain links TRBV7-9 to TRBJ2-7; 8 nucleotides line up with TRBD1. CDR3 length: 13 amino acids. Trimming at V came to 5 bases and at J to 5 bases, leaving 5 bases not matched to a gene. Germline CDR1 reads SEHNR; CDR2 reads FQNEAQ (reference sequence). Written as DNA, the CDR3 is TGTGCCAGCAGCCACCCACAGGGGGACGAGCAGTACTTC. It encodes CASSHPQGDEQYF.

The genes are TRBV6-1 and TRBJ2-7; D is undetermined. The CDR3 loop spans 14 amino acids. Deletions cut 7 bases from V and 0 bases from J, with 13 bases between. Germline V gene lookup returns CDR1 MNHNS and CDR2 SASEGT. The CDR3 DNA is TGTGCCAGCATACCTACTTTTAGCTCCTACGAGCAGTACTTC. It encodes CASIPTFSSYEQYF.

The chain couples TRBV19 to TRBJ2-7; 11 nucleotides align to TRBD2. The CDR3 has 16 residues. V lost 1 base, J lost 6 bases, and 8 bases stayed unmatched. Germline V gives CDR1 LNHDA, CDR2 SQIVND (reference sequence). DNA for the CDR3: TGTGCCAGTAGTATAGGGCTAGCGGGAGGCATCGGCGAGCAGTACTTC. Its translation is CASSIGLAGGIGEQYF.

The V and J genes are TRBV30 and TRBJ2-2; possible D gene TRBD1, 6 bases. The germline CDR1 and CDR2 sequences are GTSNPN and SVGIG (reference sequence). The CDR3 runs 13 residues. The V end lost 2 bases, the J end lost 5 bases, and 9 bases lay between the germline ends. The CDR3 is CAWSLGGTGELFF. In nucleotides, the CDR3 is TGTGCCTGGAGTCTAGGGGGAACCGGGGAGCTGTTTTTT.